This entry concerns a single T cell receptor beta chain. The assay was immunoSEQ multiplex PCR, and TCRdb's table has in-frame clones only and misses some. The sample gives 300,000 to 350,000 clones, roughly 84% of which show up once; roughly 1% is in the top ten. These data come from a study of blood T cell repertoires in COVID-19. In the study overall: There were acute and convalescent COVID-19 samples, and they came from the United States, Italy and Spain.

The V gene's germline CDR1 is MNHEY and CDR2 SMNVEV (reference sequence). The V end lost 4 bases, the J end lost 2 bases, and 12 bases lay between the germline ends. The CDR3 is made up of 14 amino acids. The origin of this receptor is a woman between 25 and 40 years old who had recovered from COVID-19. This chain connects TRBV27 to TRBJ2-7; perhaps TRBD1 as D (6 bases). The sample consisted of PBMCs or T cells enriched from blood (not recorded which). The CDR3 loop reads CASSSLRGPYEQYF. In nucleotides, the CDR3 is TGTGCCAGCAGTTCTCTCAGGGGTCCCTACGAGCAGTACTTC.